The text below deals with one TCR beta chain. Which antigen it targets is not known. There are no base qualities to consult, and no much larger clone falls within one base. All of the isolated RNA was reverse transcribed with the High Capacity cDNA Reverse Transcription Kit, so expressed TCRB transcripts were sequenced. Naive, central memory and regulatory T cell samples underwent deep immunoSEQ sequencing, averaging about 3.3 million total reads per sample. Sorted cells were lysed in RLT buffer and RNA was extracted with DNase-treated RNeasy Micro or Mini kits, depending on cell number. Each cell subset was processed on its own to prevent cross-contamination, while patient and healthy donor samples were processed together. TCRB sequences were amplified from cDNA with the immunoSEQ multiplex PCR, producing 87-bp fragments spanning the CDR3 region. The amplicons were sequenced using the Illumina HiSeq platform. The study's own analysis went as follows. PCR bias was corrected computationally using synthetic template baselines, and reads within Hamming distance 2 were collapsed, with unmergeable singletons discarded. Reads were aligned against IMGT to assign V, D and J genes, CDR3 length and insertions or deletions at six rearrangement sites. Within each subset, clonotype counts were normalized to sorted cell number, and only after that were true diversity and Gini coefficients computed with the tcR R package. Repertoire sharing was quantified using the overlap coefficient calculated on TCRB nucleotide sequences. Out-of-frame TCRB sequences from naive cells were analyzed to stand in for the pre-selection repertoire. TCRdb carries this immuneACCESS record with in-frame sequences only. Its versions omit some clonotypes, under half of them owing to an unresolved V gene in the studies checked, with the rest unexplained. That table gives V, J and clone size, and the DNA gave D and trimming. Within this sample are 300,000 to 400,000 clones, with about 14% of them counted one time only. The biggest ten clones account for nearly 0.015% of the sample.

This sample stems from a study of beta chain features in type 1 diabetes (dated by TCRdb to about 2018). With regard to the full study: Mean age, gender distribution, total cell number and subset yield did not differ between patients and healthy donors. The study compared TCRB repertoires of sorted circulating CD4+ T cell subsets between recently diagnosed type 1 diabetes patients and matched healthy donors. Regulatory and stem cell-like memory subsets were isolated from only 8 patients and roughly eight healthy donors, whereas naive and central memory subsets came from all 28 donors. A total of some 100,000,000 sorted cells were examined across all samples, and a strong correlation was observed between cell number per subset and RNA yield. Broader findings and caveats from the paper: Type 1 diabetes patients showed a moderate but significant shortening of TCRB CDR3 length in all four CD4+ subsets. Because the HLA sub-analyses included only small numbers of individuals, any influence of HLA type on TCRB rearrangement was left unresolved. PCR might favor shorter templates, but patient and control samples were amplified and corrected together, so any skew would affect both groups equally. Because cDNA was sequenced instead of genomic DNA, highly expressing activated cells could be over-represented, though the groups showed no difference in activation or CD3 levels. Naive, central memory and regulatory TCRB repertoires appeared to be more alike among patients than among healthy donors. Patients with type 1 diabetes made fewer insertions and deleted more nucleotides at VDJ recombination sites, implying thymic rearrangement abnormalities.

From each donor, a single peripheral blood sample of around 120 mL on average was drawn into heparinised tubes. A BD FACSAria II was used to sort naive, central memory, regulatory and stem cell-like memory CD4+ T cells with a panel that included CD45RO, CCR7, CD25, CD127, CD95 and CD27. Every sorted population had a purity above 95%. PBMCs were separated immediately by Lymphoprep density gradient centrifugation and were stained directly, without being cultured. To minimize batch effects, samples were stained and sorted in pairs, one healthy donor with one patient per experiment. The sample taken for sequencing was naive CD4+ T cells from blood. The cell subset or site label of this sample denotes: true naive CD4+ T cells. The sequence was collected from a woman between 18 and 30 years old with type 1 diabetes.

The sequenced DNA is TGTGCCAGCAGCTTACAGGGGCGTCAGGAGACCCAGTACTTC. Protein translation: CASSLQGRQETQYF. In this chain, TRBV7-2 is recombined with TRBJ2-5, with a weak D call of TRBD1 (6 bases match). The CDR3, cysteine through phenylalanine, is 14 amino acids long. Solely the CDR3 DNA is kept, with 42 bases framed from the first base. The germline V gene specifies SGHTA as CDR1 and FQGNSA as CDR2. V and J lose 2 bases and 5 bases, and a span of 12 bases separates them.